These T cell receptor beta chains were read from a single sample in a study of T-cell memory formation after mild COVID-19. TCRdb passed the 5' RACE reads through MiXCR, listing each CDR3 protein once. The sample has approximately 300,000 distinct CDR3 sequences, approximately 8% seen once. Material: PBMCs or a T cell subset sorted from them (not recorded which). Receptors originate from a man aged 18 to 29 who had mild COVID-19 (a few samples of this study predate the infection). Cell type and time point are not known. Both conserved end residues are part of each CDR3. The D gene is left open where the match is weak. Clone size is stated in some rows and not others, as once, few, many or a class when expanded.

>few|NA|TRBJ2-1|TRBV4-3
CASSQDLRGIYNEQFF
TGCGCCAGCAGCCAAGATCTAAGGGGGATCTACAATGAGCAGTTCTTC
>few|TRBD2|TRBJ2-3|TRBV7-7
CASSLGTPGGSDTQYF
TGTGCTAGCAGCTTAGGAACGCCGGGGGGGTCAGATACGCAGTATTTT
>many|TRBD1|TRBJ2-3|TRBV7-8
CASSLDRGTQYF
TGTGCCAGCAGCTTGGACAGGGGAACGCAGTATTTT
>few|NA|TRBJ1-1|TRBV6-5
CASSYAAPGAENTEAFF
TGTGCCAGCAGTTACGCAGCGCCAGGGGCTGAAAACACTGAAGCTTTCTTT
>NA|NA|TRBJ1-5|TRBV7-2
CASSLRGGNQPQHF
TGTGCCAGCAGCTTGCGAGGAGGCAATCAGCCCCAGCATTTT
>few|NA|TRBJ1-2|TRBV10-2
CASSESKSGYSDGYTF
TGCGCCAGCAGTGAGTCGAAGAGCGGGTATTCCGATGGCTACACCTTC
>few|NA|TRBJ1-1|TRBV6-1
CASPPPGRGDTEAFF
TGTGCCAGCCCTCCTCCGGGACGAGGGGACACTGAAGCTTTCTTT
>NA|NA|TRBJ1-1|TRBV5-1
CASSWGPSWDTEAFF
TGCGCCAGCAGCTGGGGGCCCTCTTGGGACACTGAAGCTTTCTTT
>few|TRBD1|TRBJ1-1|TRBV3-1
CASSPVPGQGIRVTEAFF
TGTGCCAGCAGCCCTGTCCCTGGACAGGGGATCCGGGTCACTGAAGCTTTCTTT
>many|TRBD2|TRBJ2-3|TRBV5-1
CASNSGGAFDTQYF
TGCGCCAGCAATAGCGGGGGGGCCTTTGATACGCAGTATTTT
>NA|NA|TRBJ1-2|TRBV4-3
CASSQDYRNYGYTF
TGCGCCAGCAGCCAAGATTACAGAAACTATGGCTACACCTTC
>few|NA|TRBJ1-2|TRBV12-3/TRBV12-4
CASSPQGDGYTF
TGTGCCAGCAGTCCACAAGGAGATGGCTACACCTTC
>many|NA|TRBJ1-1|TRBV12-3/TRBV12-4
CASSPRAEAFF
TGTGCCAGCAGTCCAAGGGCTGAAGCTTTCTTT
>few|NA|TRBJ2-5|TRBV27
CASKVTLGGETQYF
TGTGCCAGCAAGGTTACCCTAGGAGGAGAGACCCAGTACTTC
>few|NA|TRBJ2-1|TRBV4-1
CASSQGRGYNEQFF
TGCGCCAGCAGCCAAGGTAGGGGGTACAATGAGCAGTTCTTC
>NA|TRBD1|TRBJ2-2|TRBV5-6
CASSPMTGPRGELFF
TGTGCCAGCAGCCCCATGACAGGGCCACGCGGGGAGCTGTTTTTT
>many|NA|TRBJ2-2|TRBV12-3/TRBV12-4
CASSLGASTGELFF
TGTGCCAGCAGTTTAGGTGCCAGCACCGGGGAGCTGTTTTTT
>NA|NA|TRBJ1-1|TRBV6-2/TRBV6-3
CASSAPQNTEAFF
TGTGCCAGCAGTGCTCCTCAGAACACTGAAGCTTTCTTT
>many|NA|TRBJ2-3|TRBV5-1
CASSPGNTDTQYF
TGCGCCAGCAGCCCGGGGAACACAGATACGCAGTATTTT
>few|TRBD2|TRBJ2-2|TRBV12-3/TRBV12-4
CASSRVAGSGELFF
TGTGCCAGCAGTAGGGTAGCGGGCTCCGGGGAGCTGTTTTTT
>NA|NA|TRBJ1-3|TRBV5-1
CASSLGISSFSGNTIYF
TGCGCCAGCAGCTTGGGGATCAGTAGTTTCTCTGGAAACACCATATATTTT
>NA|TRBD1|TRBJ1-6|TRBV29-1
CSASTGASSPLHF
TGCAGCGCCTCGACAGGGGCTAGTTCACCCCTCCACTTT
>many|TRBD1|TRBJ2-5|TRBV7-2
CASSLATGSRETQYF
TGTGCCAGCAGCTTAGCGACAGGGTCTAGGGAGACCCAGTACTTC
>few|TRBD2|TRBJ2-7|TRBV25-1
CASSEYGGINEQYF
TGTGCCAGCAGTGAATACGGGGGGATCAACGAGCAGTACTTC
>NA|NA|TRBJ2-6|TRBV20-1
CSARDAISGANVLTF
TGCAGTGCTAGAGATGCCATCTCTGGGGCCAACGTCCTGACTTTC
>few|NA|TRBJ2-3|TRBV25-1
CASSELVRQDTQYF
TGTGCCAGCAGTGAATTGGTACGGCAGGATACGCAGTATTTT
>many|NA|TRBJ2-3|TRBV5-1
CASSLVGAGTDTQYF
TGCGCCAGCAGCTTGGTAGGGGCTGGGACAGATACGCAGTATTTT
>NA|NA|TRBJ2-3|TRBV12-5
CASGLPRGNTDTQYF
TGTGCTAGTGGTTTGCCACGGGGGAACACAGATACGCAGTATTTT
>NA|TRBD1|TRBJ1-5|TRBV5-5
CATGHRGHGANSNQPQHF
TGTGCCACCGGGCACAGGGGCCACGGGGCTAATAGCAATCAGCCCCAGCATTTT
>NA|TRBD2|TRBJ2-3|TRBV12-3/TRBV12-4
CASSQKLAGLLTDTQYF
TGTGCCAGCAGCCAGAAGCTAGCGGGTCTCCTCACAGATACGCAGTATTTT
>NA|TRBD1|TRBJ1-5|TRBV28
CASSRPRTGPSNQPQHF
TGTGCCAGCAGCCGACCTAGGACAGGCCCTTCCAATCAGCCCCAGCATTTT
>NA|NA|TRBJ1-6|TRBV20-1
CSASQGESSPLHF
TGCAGTGCTAGCCAGGGAGAGAGTTCACCCCTCCACTTT
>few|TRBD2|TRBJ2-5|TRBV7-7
CASGPGGSSETQYF
TGTGCTAGCGGCCCCGGGGGGTCCTCAGAGACCCAGTACTTC
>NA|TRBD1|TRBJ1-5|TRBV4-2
CASSQGLGQGGFSNQPQHF
TGTGCCAGCAGCCAAGGTCTGGGACAGGGAGGGTTCAGCAATCAGCCCCAGCATTTT
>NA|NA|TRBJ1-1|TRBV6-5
CASSYSGRAEAFF
TGTGCCAGCAGTTACTCGGGGCGGGCTGAAGCTTTCTTT
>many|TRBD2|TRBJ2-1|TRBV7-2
CASSMPAGLATNEQFF
TGTGCCAGCAGCATGCCGGCGGGACTAGCGACCAATGAGCAGTTCTTC
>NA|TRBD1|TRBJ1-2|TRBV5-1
CASSLVAGGDYGYTF
TGCGCCAGCAGCTTGGTGGCAGGGGGAGATTATGGCTACACCTTC
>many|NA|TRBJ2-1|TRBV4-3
CASSQVRGGTYNEQFF
TGCGCCAGCAGCCAAGTAAGGGGAGGTACCTACAATGAGCAGTTCTTC
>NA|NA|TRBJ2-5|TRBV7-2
CASSLGLPQETQYF
TGTGCCAGCAGCTTAGGGCTCCCCCAAGAGACCCAGTACTTC
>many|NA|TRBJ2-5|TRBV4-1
CASSQPKLQETQYF
TGCGCCAGCAGCCAGCCAAAACTTCAAGAGACCCAGTACTTC
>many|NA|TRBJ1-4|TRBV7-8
CASSSRSIGEKLFF
TGTGCCAGCAGCTCGAGGAGCATTGGAGAAAAACTGTTTTTT
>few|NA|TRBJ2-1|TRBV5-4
CASSHPGGQKEQFF
TGTGCCAGCAGCCACCCGGGGGGCCAGAAGGAGCAGTTCTTC
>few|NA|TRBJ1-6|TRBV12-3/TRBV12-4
CASSFLDGNSPLHF
TGTGCCAGCAGTTTCCTGGACGGAAATTCACCCCTCCACTTT
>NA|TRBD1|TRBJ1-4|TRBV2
CASSPQGAVGEKLFF
TGTGCCAGCAGTCCACAGGGGGCCGTTGGTGAAAAACTGTTTTTT
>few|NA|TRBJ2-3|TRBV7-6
CASSNIRGLEADTQYF
TGTGCCAGCAGCAACATCAGGGGCTTGGAGGCAGATACGCAGTATTTT
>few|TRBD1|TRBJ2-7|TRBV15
CATSTSRGQGLHEQYF
TGTGCCACCAGCACTTCTAGGGGACAGGGGCTCCACGAGCAGTACTTC
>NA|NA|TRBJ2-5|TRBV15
CATSRAPQYQETQYF
TGTGCCACCAGCAGAGCTCCCCAGTACCAAGAGACCCAGTACTTC
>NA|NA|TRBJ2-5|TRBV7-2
CASSWGVGKKGETQYF
TGTGCCAGCAGCTGGGGGGTCGGGAAGAAAGGGGAGACCCAGTACTTC
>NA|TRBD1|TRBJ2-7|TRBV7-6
CASSAWTGFLAYEQYF
TGTGCCAGCAGCGCCTGGACAGGTTTTCTTGCCTACGAGCAGTACTTC
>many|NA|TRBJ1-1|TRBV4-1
CASSQVAGRAFF
TGCGCCAGCAGCCAAGTGGCAGGGAGGGCTTTCTTT
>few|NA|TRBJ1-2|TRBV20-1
CSARMGPSFNYGYTF
TGCAGTGCTAGGATGGGTCCCTCCTTTAACTATGGCTACACCTTC
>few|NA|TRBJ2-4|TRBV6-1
CASSDPGDVIAKNIQYF
TGTGCCAGCAGTGACCCAGGGGACGTAATAGCCAAAAACATTCAGTACTTC
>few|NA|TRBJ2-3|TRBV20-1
CSASPRTYTDTQYF
TGCAGTGCTAGCCCCAGGACCTACACAGATACGCAGTATTTT
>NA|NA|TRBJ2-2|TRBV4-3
CASSQDVGNLLPGELFF
TGCGCCAGCAGCCAAGATGTGGGGAACCTGCTCCCCGGGGAGCTGTTTTTT
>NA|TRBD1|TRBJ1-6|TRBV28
CASTAPRDRDSPLHF
TGTGCCAGCACCGCTCCCCGGGACAGGGATTCACCCCTCCACTTT
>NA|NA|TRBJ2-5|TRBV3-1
CASSLEGIAGAQYF
TGTGCCAGCAGCCTGGAGGGGATCGCAGGGGCCCAGTACTTC
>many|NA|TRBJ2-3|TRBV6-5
CASSYSGPGTDTQYF
TGTGCCAGCAGTTACTCGGGACCGGGCACAGATACGCAGTATTTT
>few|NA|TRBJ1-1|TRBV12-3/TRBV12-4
CASSLAFTEAFF
TGTGCCAGCAGTTTGGCATTCACTGAAGCTTTCTTT
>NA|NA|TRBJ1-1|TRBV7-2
CASSPERGSGAFF
TGTGCCAGCAGCCCCGAAAGAGGGAGCGGAGCTTTCTTT
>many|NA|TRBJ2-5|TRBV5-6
CASSLDMVKTQYF
TGTGCCAGCAGCTTGGACATGGTTAAGACCCAGTACTTC